The clone carrying this T cell receptor (beta chain) was picked up a small number of times. CDR3 length: 15 amino acids. Germline-derived CDR1 and CDR2 are DFQATT and SNEGSKA (reference sequence). Trimming took off 0 bases at V and 6 bases at J, with 15 bases between the two ends. Constant-region reverse primers amplified full-length variable regions, followed by semi-nested Nested Universal Primer A PCR. Each CDR3 protein gets one entry after TCRdb re-called the 5' RACE reads with MiXCR. The top ten hold 9.5% to 15% of the sample, which has about 11,000 distinct CDR3 sequences, around 46% seen once.

This rearrangement joins TRBV20-1 to TRBJ1-5, with no clear D. This clonotype was sampled from a female donor with breast cancer. The specimen sequenced was tumor-infiltrating naive CD4+ T cells sorted from the breast tumor. Noted subset: naive CD4+ T cells, CD4+CD45RA+CD25-. CDR3 nucleotides: TGCAGTGCTAGAGATAAGGGCCAGGCGGCTCAGCCCCAGCATTTT. Translating gives CSARDKGQAAQPQHF.